The 22 T cell receptor beta chains reported below all come from one sample, sequenced in a study of cytotoxic CD8 clonotypes in ibrutinib-treated CLL. Produced via immunoSEQ multiplex PCR; TCRdb's table is partial and in-frame only. Among more than 200,000 clones, more than 75% were seen once, and the ten largest hold approximately 10%. The material was PBMCs, obtained after 12 months of ibrutinib treatment. The receptors were sampled from a human donor with chronic lymphocytic leukemia.

V is TRBV7-9 and J is TRBJ2-7; D unclear. Trimming removed 5 bases at V and 4 bases at J, with 6 bases between. The CDR3 is 11 residues long. The germline V gene encodes CDR1 SEHNR and CDR2 FQNEAQ (reference sequence). This CDR3 is CASSESYEQYF. In nucleotides, the CDR3 is TGTGCCAGCAGCGAAAGTTACGAGCAGTACTTC. The full variable domain, with the rest looked up from reference TRBV7-9 and TRBJ2-7, is DTGVSQNPRHKITKRGQNVTFRCDPISEHNRLYWYRQTLGQGPEFLTYFQNEAQLEKSRLLSDRFSAERPKGSFSTLEIQRTEQGDSAMYLCASSESYEQYFGPGTRLTVT.

In this sample, this clone turned up a few times. The same CDR3 also results from other DNA sequences found in this sample. The V call is TRBV20-1, the J call TRBJ2-7; no firm D call. The CDR3 has 10 amino acids. In germline, CDR1 is DFQATT, CDR2 SNEGSKA (reference sequence). This CDR3 reads CSARSYEQYF. In DNA, the CDR3 is TGCAGCGCAAGGTCCTACGAGCAGTACTTC.

The genes are TRBV28 and TRBJ1-1; D unresolved. This CDR3 contains 13 residues. V was clipped by 6 bases and J by 7 bases, with 15 bases between them. CDR1 and CDR2 (germline): MDHEN, SYDVKM. This CDR3 reads CASRERLSGEAFF. CDR3 coding DNA: TGTGCCAGCAGGGAAAGGTTGTCGGGTGAAGCTTTCTTT.

This sequence joins TRBV19 and TRBJ1-5; TRBD1 is a possible D gene (6 bases). Trimming cost V 0 bases and J 3 bases, with 12 bases left between them. The length of the CDR3 is 16 residues. Germline CDR1 and CDR2: LNHDA and SQIVND (reference sequence). The CDR3 protein is CASSIETGPNNQPQHF. The CDR3 region has the DNA TGTGCCAGTAGTATAGAGACAGGCCCGAACAATCAGCCCCAGCATTTT.

In this sample, this clone turned up a few times. The chain is built from TRBV14 and TRBJ2-5, with TRBD2 as a possible D gene (5 bases). The CDR3 extends over 14 amino acids. The V and J ends lost 0 bases and 5 bases respectively, with 10 bases between them. Germline V gene sequence: CDR1 SGHDN, CDR2 FVKESK. CDR3 in amino acids: CASSQDGSVETQYF. The DNA of the CDR3 is TGTGCCAGCAGCCAAGACGGTAGCGTGGAGACCCAGTACTTC. Based on the CDR3 plus reference TRBV14 and TRBJ2-5, the full variable domain is EAGVTQFPSHSVIEKGQTVTLRCDPISGHDNLYWYRRVMGKEIKFLLHFVKESKQDESGMPNNRFLAERTGGTYSTLKVQPAELEDSGVYFCASSQDGSVETQYFGPGTRLLVL.

This chain links TRBV7-6 with TRBJ2-7; 7 positions agree with TRBD2. CDR1 is SGHVS, CDR2 FNYEAQ, per germline. Germline trimming cut 1 base from V and 2 bases from J; bases unmatched to any gene: 5. The CDR3 loop spans 15 amino acids. The DNA of the CDR3 is TGTGCCAGCAGCTTAGTGGAGGCGGGAGCCTACGAGCAGTACTTC. As protein: CASSLVEAGAYEQYF.

The J gene is TRBJ2-2, the V gene TRBV5-1; D uncertain. CDR1 SGHRS and CDR2 YFSETQ come from the germline V gene. Trimming took 5 bases from V and 3 from J, leaving 8 bases between them. The CDR3 loop spans 13 amino acids. This chain's CDR3 is CASSPVDTGELFF. For the CDR3, the DNA is TGCGCCAGCAGTCCCGTTGACACCGGGGAGCTGTTTTTT.

For the CDR3, the DNA is TGTGCCAGCAGTGAATGGGGAACGGGAGGGGCCGGGGAGCTGTTTTTT. Residues: CASSEWGTGGAGELFF. The chain is built from TRBV25-1 and TRBJ2-2; 8 bases map to TRBD2. V shed 1 base and J 6 bases; nucleotides not matched to a gene: 7. The CDR3 has 16 amino acids. CDR1 and CDR2 (germline): MGHDK, SYGVNS.

This clone was seen once. The chain joins TRBV5-1 to TRBJ2-3, with D tentatively TRBD1 or TRBD2 (5 bases each). Trimming stripped 7 bases from V and 2 bases from J, with 23 bases between. The CDR3 spans 17 residues. Per the germline V gene, CDR1 is SGHRS and CDR2 is YFSETQ. The CDR3 DNA is TGCGCCAGCGCCGCAGGGATCGGGGATTGGTCCACAGATACGCAGTATTTT. Translating gives CASAAGIGDWSTDTQYF.

The V call is TRBV15, the J call TRBJ1-1, with 7 positions matching TRBD1. Germline CDR1 LNHNV, CDR2 YYDKDF (reference sequence). Unmatched junction bases numbered 4, after V lost 5 bases and J lost 1 base. This CDR3 region has 14 residues. The CDR3 coding sequence is TGTGCCACCAGCTCTCGGACAGGGAACACTGAAGCTTTCTTT. As protein: CATSSRTGNTEAFF.

This sequence joins TRBV4-1 and TRBJ2-1; 12 bases match TRBD2. The CDR3 consists of 17 residues. V was pared by 4 bases and J by 4 bases, with 8 bases of the junction left unmatched. The germline V gene has CDR1 MGHRA and CDR2 YSYEKL. For the CDR3, the DNA is TGCGCCAGCAGCCTATTACTAGCGGGGGGTTTATACAATGAGCAGTTCTTC. Translating it yields CASSLLLAGGLYNEQFF.

The chain has TRBV6-5 and TRBJ1-2, with 7 bases that match TRBD1. J lost 5 bases, V lost 6 bases, and 12 bases had no gene match. This CDR3 region has 15 residues. The V gene's germline CDR1 is MNHEY and CDR2 SVGAGI. CDR3 sequence reads: CASRTGVGLSYGYTF. CDR3 DNA: TGTGCCAGCAGAACAGGGGTAGGGCTTTCTTATGGCTACACCTTC.

The chain joins TRBV6-1 to TRBJ2-1; 7 bases are a match to TRBD1. Germline V gene lookup returns CDR1 MNHNS and CDR2 SASEGT. The CDR3 totals 13 residues. The junction had 6 bases not matched to a gene; V was cut back by 5 bases and J by 8 bases. DNA of the CDR3: TGTGCCAGCAGTATGACAGGGATTGATGAGCAGTTCTTC. Its translation is CASSMTGIDEQFF.

This clone was seen a handful of times. The chain recombines TRBV5-1 with TRBJ1-6, with a possible D match to TRBD1 (5 bases). The CDR3 sequence is 15 residues long. V lost 6 bases and J 9 bases, leaving 19 bases between the germline ends. CDR1 is SGHRS, CDR2 YFSETQ, per germline. CDR3 region: CASKEGREQVSPLHF. In DNA, the CDR3 is TGCGCCAGCAAAGAGGGGAGGGAACAGGTTTCACCCCTCCACTTT.

V is TRBV2 and J is TRBJ2-5; 12 bases match TRBD2. This CDR3 has 14 amino acids. V trimming: 6 bases; J trimming: 5 bases; junction bases outside the gene matches: 4. CDR1 SNHLY and CDR2 FYNNEI come from the germline V gene. CDR3 amino acids: CASRPGTSGETQYF. CDR3 coding DNA: TGTGCCAGCAGACCCGGGACTAGCGGGGAGACCCAGTACTTC. Based on the CDR3 plus reference TRBV2 and TRBJ2-5, the full variable domain is EPEVTQTPSHQVTQMGQEVILRCVPISNHLYFYWYRQILGQKVEFLVSFYNNEISEKSEIFDDQFSVERPDGSNFTLKIRSTKLEDSAMYFCASRPGTSGETQYFGPGTRLLVL.

The genes are TRBV6-5 and TRBJ1-4, with D unresolved. The germline V gene has CDR1 MNHEY and CDR2 SVGAGI. The CDR3 is 16 amino acids. Trimming left V 0 bases short and J 8 bases short, with 16 bases between. In nucleotides, the CDR3 is TGTGCCAGCAGTTACTCGGAGGAATACTATAAAGAAAAACTGTTTTTT. This encodes CASSYSEEYYKEKLFF.

This clone was seen more than once but under ten times. V usage is TRBV6-5 and J usage is TRBJ2-1, with TRBD2 as a possible D gene (7 bases). Looked up from germline, CDR1 is MNHEY and CDR2 is SVGAGI. The V and J ends lost 6 bases and 13 bases respectively, with 19 bases between them. The CDR3 consists of 13 residues. DNA for the CDR3: TGTGCCAGCAGCCTGGGGGGGCTAGCGGTACAGTTCTTC. It codes for CASSLGGLAVQFF.

Remarks on this clone: Germline and junction disagree at one end, which may indicate a read error. The chain is built from TRBV7-7 and TRBJ2-3; D is unclear. This CDR3 has 14 residues. Germline CDR1 is SSHAT and CDR2 is FNYEAQ (reference sequence). The chain's CDR3 is CASSQNPFTDTQYF. The CDR3 coding sequence is TGTGCTAGCAGCCAAAACCCCTTCACAGATACGCAGTATTTT.

The J gene is TRBJ2-7, the V gene TRBV23-1, with 10 nucleotides matching TRBD1. TRBV23-1 is known as an ORF, though its function is uncertain. The CDR3 runs to 19 residues. J was trimmed by 7 bases and V by 7 bases; bases with no gene match: 25. For the CDR3, the DNA is TGCGCCAGCAAGTCGAGAAGCAAAGACAGGGGGCAGGGGTCCATGGAGCAGTACTTC. Protein product: CASKSRSKDRGQGSMEQYF.

V and J are TRBV28 and TRBJ2-1; 11 bases are shared with TRBD2. CDR3 length: 15 amino acids. Germline CDR1 is MDHEN and CDR2 is SYDVKM. The V and J ends lost 6 bases and 8 bases, in that order; junction bases with no gene match: 9. The DNA of the CDR3 is TGTGCCAGCAGCCCTACTAGCGGGAGAGGGTATGAGCAGTTCTTC. This translates into CASSPTSGRGYEQFF.

This chain connects TRBV7-2 to TRBJ2-5; 9 nucleotides agree with TRBD2. The V gene end was trimmed by 4 bases and the J gene end by 5 bases; junction bases not matched to a gene: 8. Germline values: CDR1 SGHTA, CDR2 FQGNSA. The CDR3 extends over 15 amino acids. The CDR3 nucleotides are TGTGCCAGCAGCTGGAGGGCTAGCGGGGTGGAGACCCAGTACTTC. Its protein is CASSWRASGVETQYF.

The rearrangement uses TRBV19 and TRBJ1-1; possibly TRBD1 for D (5 bases). Germline-derived CDR1 and CDR2 are LNHDA and SQIVND (reference sequence). V gave up 2 bases and J gave up 0 bases, with 10 bases separating them. There are 15 residues in the CDR3. The CDR3 DNA is TGTGCCAGTAGTATATGGGGGGGTTTGAACACTGAAGCTTTCTTT. Its translation is CASSIWGGLNTEAFF.